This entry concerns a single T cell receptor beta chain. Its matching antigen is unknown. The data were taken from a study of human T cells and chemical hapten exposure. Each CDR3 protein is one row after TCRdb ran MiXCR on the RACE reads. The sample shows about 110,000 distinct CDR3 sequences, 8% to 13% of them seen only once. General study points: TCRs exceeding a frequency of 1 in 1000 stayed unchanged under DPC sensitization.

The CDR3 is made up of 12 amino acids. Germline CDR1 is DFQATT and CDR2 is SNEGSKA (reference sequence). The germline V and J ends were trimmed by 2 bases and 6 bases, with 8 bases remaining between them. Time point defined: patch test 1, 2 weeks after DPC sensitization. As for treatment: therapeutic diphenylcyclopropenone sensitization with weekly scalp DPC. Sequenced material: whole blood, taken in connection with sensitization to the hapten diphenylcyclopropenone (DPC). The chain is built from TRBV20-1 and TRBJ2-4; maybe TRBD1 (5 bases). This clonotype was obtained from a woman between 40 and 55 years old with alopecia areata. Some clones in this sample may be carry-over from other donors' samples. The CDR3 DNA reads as TGCAGTGCTAGACAGGGTCCAAACATTCAGTACTTC. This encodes CSARQGPNIQYF.